This TCR beta chain was sequenced during a study of blood T cell repertoires in COVID-19. Profiled with immunoSEQ multiplex PCR; TCRdb holds only in-frame clones, not every one. The profile shows approximately 160,000 clones, about three quarters of them singletons. V lost 0 bases, J lost 4 bases, and 11 bases lay in between. The CDR3 is 15 residues long. In germline, CDR1 is SGDLS, CDR2 YYNGEE. Sequenced material: peripheral blood. The clonotype comes from a man in his sixties or seventies with acute or convalescent COVID-19. The V and J genes are TRBV9 and TRBJ1-3; D might be TRBD1 (5 bases). CDR3 nucleotides: TGTGCCAGCAGCGTAGTCGGAGGGGAAGGAAACACCATATATTTT. It codes for CASSVVGGEGNTIYF. The variable domain in full, completed from reference TRBV9 and TRBJ1-3, reads DSGVTQTPKHLITATGQRVTLRCSPRSGDLSVYWYQQSLDQGLQFLIQYYNGEERAKGNILERFSAQQFPDLHSELNLSSLELGDSALYFCASSVVGGEGNTIYFGEGSWLTVV.